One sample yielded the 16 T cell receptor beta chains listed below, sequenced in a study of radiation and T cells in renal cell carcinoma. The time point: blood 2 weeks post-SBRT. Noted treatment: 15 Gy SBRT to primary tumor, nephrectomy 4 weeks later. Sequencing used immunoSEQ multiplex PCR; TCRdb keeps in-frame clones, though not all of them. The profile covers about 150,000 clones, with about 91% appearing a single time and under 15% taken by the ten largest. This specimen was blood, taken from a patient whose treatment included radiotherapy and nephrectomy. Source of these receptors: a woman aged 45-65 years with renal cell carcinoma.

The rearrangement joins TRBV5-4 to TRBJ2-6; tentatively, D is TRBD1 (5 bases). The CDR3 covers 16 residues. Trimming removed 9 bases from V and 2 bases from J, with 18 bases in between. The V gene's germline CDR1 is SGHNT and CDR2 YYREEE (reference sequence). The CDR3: CATLPTESPGANVLTF. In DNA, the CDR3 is TGTGCCACTTTACCGACAGAATCGCCTGGGGCCAACGTCCTGACTTTC.

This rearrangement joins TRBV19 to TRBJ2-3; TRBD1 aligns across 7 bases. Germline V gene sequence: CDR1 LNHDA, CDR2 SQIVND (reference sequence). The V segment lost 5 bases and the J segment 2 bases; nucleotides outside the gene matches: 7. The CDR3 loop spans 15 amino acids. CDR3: CASSVTGRPTDTQYF. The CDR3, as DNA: TGTGCCAGTAGTGTGACAGGGCGCCCCACAGATACGCAGTATTTT. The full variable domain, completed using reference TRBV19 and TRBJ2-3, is DGGITQSPKYLFRKEGQNVTLSCEQNLNHDAMYWYRQDPGQGLRLIYYSQIVNDFQKGDIAEGYSVSREKKESFPLTVTSAQKNPTAFYLCASSVTGRPTDTQYFGPGTRLTVL.

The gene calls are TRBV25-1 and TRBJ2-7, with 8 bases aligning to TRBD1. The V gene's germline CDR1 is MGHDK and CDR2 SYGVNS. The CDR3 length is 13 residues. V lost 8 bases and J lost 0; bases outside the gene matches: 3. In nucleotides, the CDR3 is TGTGCCAGCGGCACAGGGGGCTCCTACGAGCAGTACTTC. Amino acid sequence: CASGTGGSYEQYF.

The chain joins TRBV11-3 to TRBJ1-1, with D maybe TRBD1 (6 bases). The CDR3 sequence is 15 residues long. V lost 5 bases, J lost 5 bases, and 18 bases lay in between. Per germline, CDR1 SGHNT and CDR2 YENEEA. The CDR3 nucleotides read TGTGCCAGCAGCCCGCTCGGGGGCGGGGGGACTGAAGCTTTCTTT. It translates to CASSPLGGGGTEAFF.

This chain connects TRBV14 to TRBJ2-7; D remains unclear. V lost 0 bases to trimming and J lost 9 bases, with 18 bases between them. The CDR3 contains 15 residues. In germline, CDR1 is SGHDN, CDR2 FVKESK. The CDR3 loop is CASSQESPPATGQYF. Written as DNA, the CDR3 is TGTGCCAGCAGCCAAGAGTCCCCCCCCGCGACGGGGCAGTACTTC.

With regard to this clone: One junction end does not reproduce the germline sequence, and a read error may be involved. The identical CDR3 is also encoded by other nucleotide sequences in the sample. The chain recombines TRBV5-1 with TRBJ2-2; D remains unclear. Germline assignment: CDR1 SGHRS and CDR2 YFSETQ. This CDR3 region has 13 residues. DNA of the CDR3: TGCGCCAGCAGTTTGGGCAACACCGGGGAGCTGTTTTTT. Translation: CASSLGNTGELFF.

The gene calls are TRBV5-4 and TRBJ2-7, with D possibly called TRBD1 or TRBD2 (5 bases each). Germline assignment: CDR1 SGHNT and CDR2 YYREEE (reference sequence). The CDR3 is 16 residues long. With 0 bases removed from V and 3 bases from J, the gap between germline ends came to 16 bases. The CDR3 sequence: CASSLGPDGAFYEQYF. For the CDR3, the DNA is TGTGCCAGCAGCTTGGGCCCGGACGGGGCCTTCTACGAGCAGTACTTC.

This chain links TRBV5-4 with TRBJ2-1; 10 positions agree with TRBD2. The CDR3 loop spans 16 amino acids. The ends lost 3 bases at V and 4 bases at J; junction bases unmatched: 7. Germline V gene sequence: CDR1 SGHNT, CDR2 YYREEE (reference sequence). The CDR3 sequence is CASSSIAGGPYNEQFF. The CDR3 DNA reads TGTGCCAGCAGCTCCATAGCGGGGGGTCCTTACAATGAGCAGTTCTTC.

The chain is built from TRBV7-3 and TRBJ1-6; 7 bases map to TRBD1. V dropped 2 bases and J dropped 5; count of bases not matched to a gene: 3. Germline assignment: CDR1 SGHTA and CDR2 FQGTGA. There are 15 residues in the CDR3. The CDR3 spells CASSLSGTDNSPLHF. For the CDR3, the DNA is TGTGCCAGCAGCTTATCCGGGACAGATAATTCACCCCTCCACTTT.

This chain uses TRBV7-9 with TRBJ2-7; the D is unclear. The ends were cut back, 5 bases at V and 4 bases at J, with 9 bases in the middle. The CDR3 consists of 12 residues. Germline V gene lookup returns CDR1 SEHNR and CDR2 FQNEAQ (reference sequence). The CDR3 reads CASSTQSYEQYF. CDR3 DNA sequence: TGTGCCAGCAGCACGCAGAGTTACGAGCAGTACTTC.

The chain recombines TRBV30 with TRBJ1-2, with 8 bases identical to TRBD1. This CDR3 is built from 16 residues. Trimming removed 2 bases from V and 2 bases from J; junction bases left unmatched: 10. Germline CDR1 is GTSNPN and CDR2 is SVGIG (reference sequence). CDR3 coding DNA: TGTGCCTGGAGTCTCCTCGGACAGGGAATCAACTATGGCTACACCTTC. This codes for CAWSLLGQGINYGYTF.

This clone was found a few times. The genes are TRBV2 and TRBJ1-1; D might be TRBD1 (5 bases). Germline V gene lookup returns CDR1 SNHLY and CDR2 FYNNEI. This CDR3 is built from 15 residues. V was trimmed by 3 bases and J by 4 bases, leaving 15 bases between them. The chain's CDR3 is CASSDTGPLGTEAFF. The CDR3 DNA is TGTGCCAGCAGTGATACGGGGCCCCTGGGCACTGAAGCTTTCTTT.

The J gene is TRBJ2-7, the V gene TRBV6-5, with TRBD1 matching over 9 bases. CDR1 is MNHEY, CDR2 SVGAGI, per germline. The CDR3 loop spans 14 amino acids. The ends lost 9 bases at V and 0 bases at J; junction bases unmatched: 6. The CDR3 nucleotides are TGTGCCAGTCGAGGGACAGGGAGCTCCTACGAGCAGTACTTC. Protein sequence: CASRGTGSSYEQYF.

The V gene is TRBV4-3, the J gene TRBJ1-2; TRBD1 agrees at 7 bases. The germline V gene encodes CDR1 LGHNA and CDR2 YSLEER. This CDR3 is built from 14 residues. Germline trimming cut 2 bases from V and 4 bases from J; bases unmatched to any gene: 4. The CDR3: CASSQTGVRYGYTF. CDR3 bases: TGCGCCAGCAGCCAAACAGGGGTGCGCTATGGCTACACCTTC.

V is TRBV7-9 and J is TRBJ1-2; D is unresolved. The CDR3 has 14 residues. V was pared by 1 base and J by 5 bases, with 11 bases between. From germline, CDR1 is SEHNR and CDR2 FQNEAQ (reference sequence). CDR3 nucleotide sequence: TGTGCCAGCAGCTTAGACGGGCTGCGATATGGCTACACCTTC. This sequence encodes CASSLDGLRYGYTF. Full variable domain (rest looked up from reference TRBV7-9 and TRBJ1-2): DTGVSQNPRHKITKRGQNVTFRCDPISEHNRLYWYRQTLGQGPEFLTYFQNEAQLEKSRLLSDRFSAERPKGSFSTLEIQRTEQGDSAMYLCASSLDGLRYGYTFGSGTRLTVV.

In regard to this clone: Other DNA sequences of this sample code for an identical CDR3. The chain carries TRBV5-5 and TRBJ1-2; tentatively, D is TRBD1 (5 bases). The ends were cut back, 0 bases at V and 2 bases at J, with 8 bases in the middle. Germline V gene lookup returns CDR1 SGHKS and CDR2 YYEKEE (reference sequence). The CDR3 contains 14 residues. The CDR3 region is CASSLDWTNYGYTF. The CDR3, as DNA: TGTGCCAGCAGCTTGGACTGGACAAACTATGGCTACACCTTC.